This T cell receptor (beta chain) was retrieved from a study of cytomegalovirus exposure and HLA in healthy donors. The study's findings and limits: In the approximately 130 validation repertoires, more than 85% of cluster scores exceeded 0, per a later analysis. Among TCR sequences, most were rare, though some public TCRs appeared in many donors.

The CDR3 is 15 amino acids. Germline V gives CDR1 LNHDA, CDR2 SQIVND (reference sequence). V shed 3 bases and J shed 4 bases, with 15 bases lying between them. Assay used: immunoSEQ multiplex PCR; TCRdb lists only in-frame clones, some missing. The table records 200,000 or so clones, around 78% of them present only once. To note about this clone: Its specificity is unknown.

The gene calls are TRBV19 and TRBJ1-2; D gene unclear. Specimen: PBMCs. This TCR came from a woman under 30 in good health and CMV-seronegative. The CDR3 is CASSMDGAVRYGYTF. As DNA, the CDR3 is TGTGCCAGTAGTATGGATGGTGCGGTTCGCTATGGCTACACCTTC.